Given below is one T cell receptor (beta chain) in context. The antigen remains undetermined. Sample time point: week 11, during vaccination. With topical imiquimod, each dose of the vaccine consisted of 300 ug of mutant IDH1 20-mer peptide. Donor tumors were new WHO grade 3 or 4 IDH1-mutant, ATRX-lost astrocytomas. The data derive from a study of a mutant IDH1 vaccine in newly diagnosed glioma. Whole-study context: Patients got radiotherapy, temozolomide, or both beforehand, and most got both.

Sequencing was performed with immunoSEQ multiplex PCR; in TCRdb, only in-frame clones are kept and a portion is missing. The data contain 35,000 or so clones, 80% of them singletons. Germline CDR1 reads SGHVS; CDR2 reads FNYEAQ. The CDR3 sequence is 14 residues long. V shed 5 bases, J shed 4 bases, and the junction held 5 bases outside the gene matches. V usage is TRBV7-6 and J usage is TRBJ2-7, with 10 bases that match TRBD1. The source material was peripheral blood mononuclear cells (PBMCs), sampled from a glioma patient whose treatment included an IDH1 peptide vaccine. This clonotype was sampled from a woman younger than 45 with glioma. Some clones in this sample may be carry-over from other donors' samples. Here the CDR3 reads CASSVRQGAYEQYF. CDR3 in DNA: TGTGCCAGCAGCGTCCGACAGGGGGCATACGAGCAGTACTTC.